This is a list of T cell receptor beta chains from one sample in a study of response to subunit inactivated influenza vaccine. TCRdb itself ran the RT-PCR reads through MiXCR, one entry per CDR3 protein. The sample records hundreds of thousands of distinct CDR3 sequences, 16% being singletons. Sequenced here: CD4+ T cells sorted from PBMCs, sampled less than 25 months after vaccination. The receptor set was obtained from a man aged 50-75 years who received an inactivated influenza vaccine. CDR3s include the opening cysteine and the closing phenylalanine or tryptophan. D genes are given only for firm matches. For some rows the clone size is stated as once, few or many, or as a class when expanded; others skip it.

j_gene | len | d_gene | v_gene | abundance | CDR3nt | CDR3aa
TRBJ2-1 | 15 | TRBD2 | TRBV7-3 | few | TGTGCCAGCAGCATCGGGACTAGCGGGAGTAATGAGCAGTTCTTC | CASSIGTSGSNEQFF
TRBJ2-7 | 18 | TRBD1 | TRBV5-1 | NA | TGCGCCAGCAGCTTGTTTTTAGTTCGGACAGGGGGCTCCTACGAGCAGTACTTC | CASSLFLVRTGGSYEQYF
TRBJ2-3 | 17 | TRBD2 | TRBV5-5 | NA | TGTGCCAGCAGCTCCCCGACTAGCGGGGGACCCCCAGATACGCAGTATTTT | CASSSPTSGGPPDTQYF
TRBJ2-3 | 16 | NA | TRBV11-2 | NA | TGTGCCAGCAGCACAACAGGGGAGGGGAACACAGATACGCAGTATTTT | CASSTTGEGNTDTQYF
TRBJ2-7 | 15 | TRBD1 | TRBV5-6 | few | TGTGCCAGCAGCGGCGGACAGGGTTGGGCCTACGAGCAGTACTTC | CASSGGQGWAYEQYF
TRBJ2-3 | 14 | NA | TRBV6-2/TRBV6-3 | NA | TGTGCCAGCAGTTATGGCCAGCTAACAGATACGCAGTATTTT | CASSYGQLTDTQYF
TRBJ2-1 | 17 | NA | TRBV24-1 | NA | TGTGCCACCAGTGATTTGCCCGGGCGGGGAACCTACAATGAGCAGTTCTTC | CATSDLPGRGTYNEQFF
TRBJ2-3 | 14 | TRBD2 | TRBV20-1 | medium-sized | TGCAGTGCTGGTAGCGGGAGTTCCCCAGATACGCAGTATTTT | CSAGSGSSPDTQYF
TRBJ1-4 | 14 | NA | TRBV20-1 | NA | TGCAGTGCTAGAAAAGTGACTGACGATGAAAAACTGTTTTTT | CSARKVTDDEKLFF
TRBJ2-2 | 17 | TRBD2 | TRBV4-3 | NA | TGCGCCAGCAGCCAACTTGGACTAGCGAGGAGTCCCGGGGAGCTGTTTTTT | CASSQLGLARSPGELFF
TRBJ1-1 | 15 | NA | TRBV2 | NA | TGTGCCAGCAGTGAAGCGCTTCGGACGAACACTGAAGCTTTCTTT | CASSEALRTNTEAFF
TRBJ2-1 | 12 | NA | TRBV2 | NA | TGTGCCAGTCGTGGGGTGCGTGGTGAGCAGTTCTTC | CASRGVRGEQFF
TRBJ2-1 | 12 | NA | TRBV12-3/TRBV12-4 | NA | TGTGCCTGCAGTTTCTCAAACAATGAGCAGTTCTTC | CACSFSNNEQFF
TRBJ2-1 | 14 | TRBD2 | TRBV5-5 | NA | TGTGCCAGCAGCTTGGGCCAGCGGGGGGGTCCTGGGTTCTTC | CASSLGQRGGPGFF
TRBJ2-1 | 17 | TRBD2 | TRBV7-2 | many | TGTGCCAGCAGCTTAGGCGCTAGTGCGGGAGTGTTAGATGAGCAGTTCTTC | CASSLGASAGVLDEQFF
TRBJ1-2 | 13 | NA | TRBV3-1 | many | TGTGCCAGCAGCCAAGGGTTTAACTATGGCTACACCTTC | CASSQGFNYGYTF
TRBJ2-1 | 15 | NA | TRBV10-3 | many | TGTGCCATCAGTGAGGGCCCCAACTCATTAAATGAGCAGTTCTTC | CAISEGPNSLNEQFF
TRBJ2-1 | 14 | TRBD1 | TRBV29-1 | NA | TGCAGCGTTGCAAAGGGGACAGGAAACAATGAGCAGTTCTTC | CSVAKGTGNNEQFF
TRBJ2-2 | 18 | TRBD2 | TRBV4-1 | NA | TGCGCCAGCAGCGCGTACGGGACTAGCGGCAGTAACACCGGGGAGCTGTTTTTT | CASSAYGTSGSNTGELFF
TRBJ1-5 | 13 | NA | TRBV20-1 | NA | TGCAGTGCTAGAAGGGACGACAATCAGCCCCAGCATTTT | CSARRDDNQPQHF
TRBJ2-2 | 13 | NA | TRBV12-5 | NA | TGTGCTACATCGAAGGGAAACACCGGGGAGCTGTTTTTT | CATSKGNTGELFF
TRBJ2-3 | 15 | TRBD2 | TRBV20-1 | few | TGCAGTGCAAGCGGGACGGCAACCAGCACAGATACGCAGTATTTT | CSASGTATSTDTQYF
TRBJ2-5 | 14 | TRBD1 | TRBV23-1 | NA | TGCGCCAGCACTTTCCTACAGGGGAGAGAGACCCAGTACTTC | CASTFLQGRETQYF
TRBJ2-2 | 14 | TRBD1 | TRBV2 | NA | TGTGCCAGCAGACAGACAGGGGTTCACGGGGAGCTGTTTTTT | CASRQTGVHGELFF
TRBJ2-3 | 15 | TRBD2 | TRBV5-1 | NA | TGCGCCAGCAGCAGGCCTAGCGGGAGCACAGATACGCAGTATTTT | CASSRPSGSTDTQYF
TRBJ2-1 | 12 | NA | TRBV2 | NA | TGTGCCAGCAGTGATGATTACAATGAGCAGTTCTTC | CASSDDYNEQFF
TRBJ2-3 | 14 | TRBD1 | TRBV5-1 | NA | TGCGCCAGCAGCCAGGACAGGGTGCCAGATACGCAGTATTTT | CASSQDRVPDTQYF
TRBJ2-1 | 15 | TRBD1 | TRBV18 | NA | TGTGCCAGCTCACTAATGACAGGGGATTTTATTGAGCAGTTCTTC | CASSLMTGDFIEQFF
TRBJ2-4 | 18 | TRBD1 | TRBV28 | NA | TGTGCCAGCAGTAAATGGGGACAGGGGAGATTAGCCAAAAACATTCAGTACTTC | CASSKWGQGRLAKNIQYF
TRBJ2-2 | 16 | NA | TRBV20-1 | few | TGCAGTGCCGTCGGGACCTTCAGTAGTATCGGAGGGGAGCTGTTTTTT | CSAVGTFSSIGGELFF
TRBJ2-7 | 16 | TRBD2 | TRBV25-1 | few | TGTGCCAGCAGAATAACCCTAGCGGGAGTTTCCTACGAGCAGTACTTC | CASRITLAGVSYEQYF
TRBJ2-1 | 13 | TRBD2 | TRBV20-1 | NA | TGTATAGGCCAGCGGGGGAGCTACAATGAGCAGTTCTTC | CIGQRGSYNEQFF
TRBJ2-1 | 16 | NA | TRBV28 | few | TGTGCCAGCAGTAGCCCCACGGGAGACTCCTACAATGAGCAGTTCTTC | CASSSPTGDSYNEQFF
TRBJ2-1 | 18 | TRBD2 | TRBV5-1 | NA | TGCGCCAGCAGCCCACTGGGACTAGCGGGGGGGCCTTACCGTGAGCAGTTCTTC | CASSPLGLAGGPYREQFF